This note documents a single TCR beta chain sequence. Its target is not known. These data are taken from a study of cytomegalovirus exposure and HLA in healthy donors. Both 60 Vbeta primers and 13 Jbeta primers went into the PCR. Using immunoSEQ multiplex PCR, the repertoire was profiled, and TCRdb retains in-frame clones only, with some absent. Counted here are some 120,000 clones, about three quarters occurring once; the ten biggest clones make up 0.95% to 1.5%. The CDR3 loop spans 16 amino acids. The germline gives CDR1 LNHDA, CDR2 SQIVND (reference sequence). V dropped 5 bases and J dropped 4; count of bases not matched to a gene: 12. Findings of the study overall: It was reported that the classifier diagnosed cytomegalovirus status with high specificity and sensitivity in both the original and validation cohorts. Listed as cytomegalovirus-associated were 150 to 200 TCR beta chains.

This clonotype originated in a female donor in good health and CMV-seronegative. The chain is built from TRBV19 and TRBJ2-7; TRBD1 agrees at 9 bases. The sample consisted of PBMCs. The DNA for the CDR3 is TGTGCCAGTAGTCTCTTACCCGGGACAGGGCGGTACGAGCAGTACTTC. Protein product: CASSLLPGTGRYEQYF.